This T cell receptor (beta chain) stems from a study of PD-1 blockade in classical Hodgkin lymphoma. Using immunoSEQ multiplex PCR, the repertoire was profiled, and TCRdb retains in-frame clones only, with some absent. The table lists fewer than 65,000 clones, 80% to 90% of them singletons, with over 14% in the top ten. With respect to this clone: Its antigen is not identified.

No patient escaped relapse after autologous stem cell transplantation, and brentuximab vedotin exposure varied. Study-level findings and limits: By C4D1 there was a significant rise in CD4+ TCR diversity but not in CD8+ TCR diversity. Relapsed/refractory patients reportedly had the lowest baseline TCR diversity, below newly diagnosed patients, who were below healthy donors.

Germline trimming cut 6 bases from V and 3 bases from J; bases unmatched to any gene: 6. In germline, CDR1 is MNHEY, CDR2 SVGAGI. This CDR3 has 15 residues. The source material was peripheral blood mononuclear cells (PBMCs), sampled at baseline. The chain couples TRBV6-5 to TRBJ2-7; 12 positions agree with TRBD2. This receptor was taken from a human donor with classical Hodgkin lymphoma. CDR3 DNA: TGTGCCAGCAGCCGACTAGCGGGGGCCAACTACGAGCAGTACTTC. This encodes CASSRLAGANYEQYF.